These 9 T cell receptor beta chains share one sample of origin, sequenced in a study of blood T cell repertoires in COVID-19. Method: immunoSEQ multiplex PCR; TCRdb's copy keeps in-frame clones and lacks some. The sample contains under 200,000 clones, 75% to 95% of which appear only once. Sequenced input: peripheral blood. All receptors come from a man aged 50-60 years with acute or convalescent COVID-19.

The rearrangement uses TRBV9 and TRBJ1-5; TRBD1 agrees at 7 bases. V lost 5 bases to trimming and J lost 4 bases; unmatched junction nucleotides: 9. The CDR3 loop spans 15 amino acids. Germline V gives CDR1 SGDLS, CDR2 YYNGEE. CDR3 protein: CASSLEGQLNQPQHF. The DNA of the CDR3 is TGTGCCAGCAGTCTCGAGGGACAGCTTAATCAGCCCCAGCATTTT.

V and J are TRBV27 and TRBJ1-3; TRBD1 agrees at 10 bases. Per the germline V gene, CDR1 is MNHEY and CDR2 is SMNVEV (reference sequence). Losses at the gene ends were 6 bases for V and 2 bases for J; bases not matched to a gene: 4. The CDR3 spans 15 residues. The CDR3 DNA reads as TGTGCCAGCAGCCGACAGGGGGCTACTGGAAACACCATATATTTT. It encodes CASSRQGATGNTIYF.

This CDR3 reads CASSLSLYNEQFF. The CDR3 nucleotides are TGTGCCAGCAGCTTATCACTTTACAATGAGCAGTTCTTC. The rearrangement uses TRBV7-3 and TRBJ2-1; no clear D. Germline CDR1 SGHTA, CDR2 FQGTGA. The CDR3 spans 13 residues. The V and J ends lost 2 bases and 4 bases respectively, with 6 bases between them.

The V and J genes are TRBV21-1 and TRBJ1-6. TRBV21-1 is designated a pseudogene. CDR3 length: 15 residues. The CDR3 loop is CASSKGRGAPPPLHF. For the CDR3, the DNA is TGTGCCAGCAGCAAAGGGCGGGGGGCCCCCCCACCCCTCCACTTT.

CDR3 sequence: CASSFLRGGSYEQYF. The CDR3 coding sequence is TGTGCCAGCAGTTTTCTCAGGGGCGGGTCCTACGAGCAGTACTTC. V gene TRBV27 combines with J gene TRBJ2-7, with a possible D match to TRBD1 (6 bases). Trimming took off 3 bases at V and 1 base at J, with 13 bases between the two ends. This CDR3 contains 15 residues. Germline CDR1 reads MNHEY; CDR2 reads SMNVEV (reference sequence).

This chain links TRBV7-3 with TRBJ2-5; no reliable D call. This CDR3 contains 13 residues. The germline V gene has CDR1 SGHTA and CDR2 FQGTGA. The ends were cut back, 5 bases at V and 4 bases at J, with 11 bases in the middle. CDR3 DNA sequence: TGTGCCAGCAGCCCCACGCTAGGAGAGACCCAGTACTTC. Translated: CASSPTLGETQYF.

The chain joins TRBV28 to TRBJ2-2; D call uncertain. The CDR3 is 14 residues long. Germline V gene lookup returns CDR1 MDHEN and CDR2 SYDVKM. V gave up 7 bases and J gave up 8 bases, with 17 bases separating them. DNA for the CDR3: TGTGCCAGCATCACCGGAAATCCCGGGGGGGAGCTGTTTTTT. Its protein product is CASITGNPGGELFF.

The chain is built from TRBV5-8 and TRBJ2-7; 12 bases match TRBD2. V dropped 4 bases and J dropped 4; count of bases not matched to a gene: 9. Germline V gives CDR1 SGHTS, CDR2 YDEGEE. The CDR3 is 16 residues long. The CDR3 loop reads CASSTYRLAGDYEQYF. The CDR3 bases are TGTGCCAGCAGCACCTACAGACTAGCGGGAGATTACGAGCAGTACTTC.

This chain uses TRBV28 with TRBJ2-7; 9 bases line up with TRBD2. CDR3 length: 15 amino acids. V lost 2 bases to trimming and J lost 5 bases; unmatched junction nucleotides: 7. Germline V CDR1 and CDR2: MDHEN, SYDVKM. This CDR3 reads CASSLVVAGAHEQYF. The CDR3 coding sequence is TGTGCCAGCAGTTTAGTGGTAGCGGGAGCTCACGAGCAGTACTTC.